One and the same sample provided the 10 T cell receptor beta chains below, sequenced in a study of blood T cell repertoires in COVID-19. Data came from immunoSEQ multiplex PCR; TCRdb stores just in-frame clones and leaves some out. The data show 270,000 or so clones, with over 85% seen just once and 11% held by the top ten. Input material: peripheral blood. These receptors came from a woman aged 25 to 39 with COVID-19, enrolled during active disease.

V usage is TRBV3-1 (or the pseudogene TRBV3-2) and J usage is TRBJ2-7; tentatively, D is TRBD2 (5 bases). The V and J ends lost 1 base and 2 bases respectively, with 15 bases between them. CDR1 and CDR2 (germline): LGHDT, YNNKEL (reference sequence). The CDR3 is 16 residues long. DNA of the CDR3: TGTGCCAGCAGCCAAGGGTTCGGGATGAGGGCCTACGAGCAGTACTTC. Translation: CASSQGFGMRAYEQYF.

The genes are TRBV6-5 and TRBJ1-6, with D perhaps matching TRBD1 (5 bases). Germline V gene lookup returns CDR1 MNHEY and CDR2 SVGAGI. This CDR3 has 13 residues. V gave up 2 bases and J gave up 9 bases, with 8 bases separating them. This CDR3 is CASSYRGGSPLHF. The CDR3 coding sequence is TGTGCCAGCAGTTACAGGGGTGGTTCACCCCTCCACTTT.

The chain uses TRBV2 and TRBJ2-1, with TRBD2 as a possible D gene (6 bases). The germline CDR1 and CDR2 sequences are SNHLY and FYNNEI. The CDR3 extends over 13 amino acids. V shed 6 bases and J shed 4 bases, with 10 bases lying between them. CDR3 residues: CASRGTFYNEQFF. The DNA of the CDR3 is TGTGCCAGCAGAGGGACTTTTTACAATGAGCAGTTCTTC.

The chain uses TRBV5-6 and TRBJ1-4; 8 bases align to TRBD1. The germline CDR1 and CDR2 sequences are SGHDT and YYEEEE. Losses at the gene ends were 3 bases for V and 7 bases for J; bases not matched to a gene: 8. The CDR3 is made up of 15 amino acids. The CDR3, as DNA: TGTGCCAGCAGCTGGTATGGGACAGGAGGTGAAAAACTGTTTTTT. It is translated as CASSWYGTGGEKLFF.

This chain connects TRBV5-1 to TRBJ2-6, with a weak D call TRBD1 (6 bases). The CDR3 is 15 residues long. V lost 2 bases and J lost 4, with 10 bases in between. Germline lookup yields CDR1 SGHRS and CDR2 YFSETQ. In nucleotides, the CDR3 is TGCGCCAGCAGCTTTAGGGACACCGGGGCCAACGTCCTGACTTTC. It yields the protein CASSFRDTGANVLTF.

CDR3: CASSLGQIYGYTF. The CDR3 bases are TGTGCCAGTAGTCTAGGACAGATTTATGGCTACACCTTC. The chain employs TRBV19 and TRBJ1-2; tentatively, D is TRBD1 (6 bases). The CDR3 totals 13 residues. The V and J ends lost 5 bases and 5 bases respectively, with 12 bases between them. Germline CDR1 LNHDA, CDR2 SQIVND (reference sequence). Using reference TRBV19 and TRBJ1-2 for the parts outside the CDR3, the full variable domain is DGGITQSPKYLFRKEGQNVTLSCEQNLNHDAMYWYRQDPGQGLRLIYYSQIVNDFQKGDIAEGYSVSREKKESFPLTVTSAQKNPTAFYLCASSLGQIYGYTFGSGTRLTVV.

This rearrangement joins TRBV15 to TRBJ1-2, with 7 bases identical to TRBD1. J lost 4 bases, V lost 5 bases, and 10 bases had no gene match. The CDR3 consists of 15 residues. Germline V lookup: CDR1 LNHNV, CDR2 YYDKDF (reference sequence). This CDR3 reads CATSEYITGAYGYTF. DNA for the CDR3: TGTGCCACCAGCGAGTACATAACAGGGGCCTATGGCTACACCTTC.

The J gene is TRBJ1-5, the V gene TRBV10-3, with TRBD1 identical over 8 bases. CDR3 length equals 14 residues. The V and J ends lost 6 bases and 3 bases, in that order; junction bases with no gene match: 4. Germline values: CDR1 ENHRY, CDR2 SYGVKD. Here the CDR3 DNA reads TGTGCCATCAGGAGGACAGGGCCCAATCAGCCCCAGCATTTT. It specifies CAIRRTGPNQPQHF.

This sequence joins TRBV3-1 (or the pseudogene TRBV3-2) and TRBJ1-4; D not certain. Germline lookup yields CDR1 LGHDT and CDR2 YNNKEL (reference sequence). Trimming stripped 2 bases from V and 4 bases from J, with 11 bases between. This CDR3 region has 15 residues. CDR3 sequence reads: CASSQWTGINEKLFF. CDR3 DNA: TGTGCCAGCAGCCAATGGACGGGGATTAATGAAAAACTGTTTTTT.

The V gene is TRBV6-5, the J gene TRBJ2-7; 7 bases agree with TRBD1. This CDR3 is 15 amino acids long. V gave up 6 bases and J gave up 4 bases; unmatched junction bases: 12. Looked up from germline, CDR1 is MNHEY and CDR2 is SVGAGI. The CDR3: CASSPRGQSLYEQYF. The CDR3 nucleotides read TGTGCCAGCAGCCCGAGGGGACAGTCCCTTTACGAGCAGTACTTC.